The table lists the clone carrying this T cell receptor (beta chain) with a few counts. Its target is unknown. TCRB transcripts that were expressed got sequenced, as all of the isolated RNA had been reverse transcribed. The assay was immunoSEQ multiplex PCR, and TCRdb's table has in-frame clones only and misses some. The profile covers about 350,000 clones, with 15% to 20% appearing a single time and approximately 0.043% taken by the ten largest. The data originate from a study of beta chain features in type 1 diabetes. Overall study context: Across all samples, around 98 million sorted cells were examined. Study conclusions and caveats: Short templates might get an advantage during PCR, and this would be equal in patients and controls.

A CD45RO/CCR7/CD25/CD127/CD95/CD27 panel sorted naive, central memory, regulatory and stem cell-like memory CD4+ cells. The ends lost 4 bases at V and 5 bases at J; junction bases unmatched: 5. CDR1 is SGHTA and CDR2 is FQGTGA in the germline V gene. The CDR3 loop spans 14 amino acids. This TCR was recovered from a woman aged 18-29 years in good health. V usage is TRBV7-3 and J usage is TRBJ2-5; TRBD1 matches 9 bases. The sample taken for sequencing was naive CD4+ T cells from blood. The chain's CDR3 is CASSSDRGGETQYF. The CDR3 region has the DNA TGTGCCAGCAGCTCGGACAGGGGCGGTGAGACCCAGTACTTC. The full variable domain, with the rest looked up from reference TRBV7-3 and TRBJ2-5, is GAGVSQTPSNKVTEKGKYVELRCDPISGHTALYWYRQSLGQGPEFLIYFQGTGAADDSGLPNDRFFAVRPEGSVSTLKIQRTERGDSAVYLCASSSDRGGETQYFGPGTRLLVL.